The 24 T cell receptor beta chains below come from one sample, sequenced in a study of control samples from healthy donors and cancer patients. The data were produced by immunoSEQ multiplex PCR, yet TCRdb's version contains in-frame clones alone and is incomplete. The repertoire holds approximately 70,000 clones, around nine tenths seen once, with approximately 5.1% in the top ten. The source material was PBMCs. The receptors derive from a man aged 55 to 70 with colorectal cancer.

The CDR3, as DNA: TGTGCCAGTAGTATAGCCCCCACGGCTTGGACAGGCCAAGAGACCCAGTACTTC. Translating gives CASSIAPTAWTGQETQYF. This chain links TRBV19 with TRBJ2-5; 7 nucleotides match TRBD1. The CDR3 spans 18 residues. CDR1 LNHDA and CDR2 SQIVND come from the germline V gene (reference sequence). The V segment lost 1 base and the J segment 1 base; nucleotides outside the gene matches: 12.

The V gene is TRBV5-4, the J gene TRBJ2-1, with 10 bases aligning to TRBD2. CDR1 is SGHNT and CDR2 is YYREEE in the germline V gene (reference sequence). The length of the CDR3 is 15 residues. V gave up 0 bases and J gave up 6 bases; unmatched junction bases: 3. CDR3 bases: TGTGCCAGCAGCTTGGGTGCTAGCGGGGGCAATGAGCAGTTCTTC. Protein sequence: CASSLGASGGNEQFF. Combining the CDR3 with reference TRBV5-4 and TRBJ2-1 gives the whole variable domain ETGVTQSPTHLIKTRGQQVTLRCSSQSGHNTVSWYQQALGQGPQFIFQYYREEENGRGNFPPRFSGLQFPNYSSELNVNALELDDSALYLCASSLGASGGNEQFFGPGTRLTVL.

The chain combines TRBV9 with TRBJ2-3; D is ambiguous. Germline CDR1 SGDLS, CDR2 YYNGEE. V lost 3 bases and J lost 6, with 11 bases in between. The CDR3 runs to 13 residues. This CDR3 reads CASSAATFDTQYF. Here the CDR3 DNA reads TGTGCCAGCAGCGCTGCCACTTTCGATACGCAGTATTTT.

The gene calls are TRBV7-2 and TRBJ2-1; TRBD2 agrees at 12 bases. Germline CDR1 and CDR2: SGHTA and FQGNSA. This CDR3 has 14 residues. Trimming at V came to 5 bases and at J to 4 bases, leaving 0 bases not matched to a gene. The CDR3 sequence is CASSTSGGYNEQFF. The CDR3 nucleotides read TGTGCCAGCAGCACTAGCGGGGGGTACAATGAGCAGTTCTTC.

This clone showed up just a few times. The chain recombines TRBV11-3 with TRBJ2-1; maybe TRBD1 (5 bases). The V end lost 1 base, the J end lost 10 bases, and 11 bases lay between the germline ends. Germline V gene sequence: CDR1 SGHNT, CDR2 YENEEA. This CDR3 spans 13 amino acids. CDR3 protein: CASSLAVDTEQFF. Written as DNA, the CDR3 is TGTGCCAGCAGCTTAGCGGTGGACACAGAGCAGTTCTTC. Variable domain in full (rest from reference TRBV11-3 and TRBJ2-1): EAGVVQSPRYKIIEKKQPVAFWCNPISGHNTLYWYLQNLGQGPELLIRYENEEAVDDSQLPKDRFSAERLKGVDSTLKIQPAELGDSAVYLCASSLAVDTEQFFGPGTRLTVL.

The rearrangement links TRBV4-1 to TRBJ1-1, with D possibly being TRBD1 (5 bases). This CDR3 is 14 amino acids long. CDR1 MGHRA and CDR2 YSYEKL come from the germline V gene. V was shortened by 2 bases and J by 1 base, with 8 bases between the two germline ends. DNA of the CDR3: TGCGCCAGCAGCCAAAATGACAGGAACACTGAAGCTTTCTTT. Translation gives CASSQNDRNTEAFF.

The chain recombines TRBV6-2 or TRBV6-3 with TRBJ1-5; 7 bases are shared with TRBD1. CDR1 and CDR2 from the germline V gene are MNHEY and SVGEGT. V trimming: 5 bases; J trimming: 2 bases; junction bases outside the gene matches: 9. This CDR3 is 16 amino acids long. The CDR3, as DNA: TGTGCCAGCAGTAACCCGACAGGGACGGGCAATCAGCCCCAGCATTTT. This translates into CASSNPTGTGNQPQHF.

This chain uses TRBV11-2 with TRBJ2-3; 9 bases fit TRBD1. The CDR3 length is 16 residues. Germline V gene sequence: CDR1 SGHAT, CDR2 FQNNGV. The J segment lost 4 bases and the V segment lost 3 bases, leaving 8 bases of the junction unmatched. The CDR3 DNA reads TGTGCCAGCAGCTTTAGATACAGGGGGCTGGCAGATACGCAGTATTTT. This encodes CASSFRYRGLADTQYF.

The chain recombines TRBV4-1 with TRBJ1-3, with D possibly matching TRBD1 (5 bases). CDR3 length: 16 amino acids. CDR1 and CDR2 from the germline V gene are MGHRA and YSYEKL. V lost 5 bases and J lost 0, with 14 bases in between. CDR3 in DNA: TGCGCCAGCAGCACCACACAGGCTTACTCTGGAAACACCATATATTTT. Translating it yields CASSTTQAYSGNTIYF.

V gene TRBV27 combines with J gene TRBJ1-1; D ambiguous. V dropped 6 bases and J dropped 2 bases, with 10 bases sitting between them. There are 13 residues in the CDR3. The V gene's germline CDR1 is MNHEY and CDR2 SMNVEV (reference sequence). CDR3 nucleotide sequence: TGTGCCAGCAGGCCTTTGGATAACACTGAAGCTTTCTTT. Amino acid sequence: CASRPLDNTEAFF.

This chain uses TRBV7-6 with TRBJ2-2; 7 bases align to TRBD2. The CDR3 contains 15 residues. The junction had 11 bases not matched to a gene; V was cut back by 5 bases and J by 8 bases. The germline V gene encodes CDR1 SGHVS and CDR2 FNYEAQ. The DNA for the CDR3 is TGTGCCAGCAGCGCCCACACTAGCGATAAAGGGGAGCTGTTTTTT. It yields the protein CASSAHTSDKGELFF.

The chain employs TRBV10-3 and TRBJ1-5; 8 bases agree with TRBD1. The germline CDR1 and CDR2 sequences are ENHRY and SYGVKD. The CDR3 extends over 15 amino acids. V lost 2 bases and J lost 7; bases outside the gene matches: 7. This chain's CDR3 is CAISEPDRGLQPQHF. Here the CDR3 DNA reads TGTGCCATCAGTGAGCCTGACAGGGGTTTACAGCCCCAGCATTTT.

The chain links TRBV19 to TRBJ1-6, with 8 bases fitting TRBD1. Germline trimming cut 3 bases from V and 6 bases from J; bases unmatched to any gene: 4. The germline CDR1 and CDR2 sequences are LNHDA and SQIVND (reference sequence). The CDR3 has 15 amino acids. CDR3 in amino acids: CASSMSGGFNSPLHF. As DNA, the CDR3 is TGTGCCAGTAGTATGTCAGGGGGCTTTAATTCACCCCTCCACTTT.

The DNA for the CDR3 is TGTGCCAGCAGCTTGTTGCCCGGACAGGGGGTGGCCGGGGAGCTGTTTTTT. Its translation is CASSLLPGQGVAGELFF. The chain couples TRBV7-8 to TRBJ2-2, with TRBD1 matching over 10 bases. CDR1 SGHVS and CDR2 FQNEAQ come from the germline V gene. Unmatched junction bases numbered 10, after V lost 3 bases and J lost 6 bases. The CDR3 runs to 17 residues.

The CDR3 bases are TGTGCCAGCAGCCAAGAAGCGGGGGGGGTTGGGACCCAGTACTTC. Protein sequence: CASSQEAGGVGTQYF. The chain is built from TRBV4-2 and TRBJ2-5, with 10 bases matching TRBD2. The CDR3 is made up of 15 amino acids. Germline CDR1 reads LGHNA; CDR2 reads YNFKEQ. Trimming took 0 bases from V and 7 from J; bases not matched to a gene: 5.

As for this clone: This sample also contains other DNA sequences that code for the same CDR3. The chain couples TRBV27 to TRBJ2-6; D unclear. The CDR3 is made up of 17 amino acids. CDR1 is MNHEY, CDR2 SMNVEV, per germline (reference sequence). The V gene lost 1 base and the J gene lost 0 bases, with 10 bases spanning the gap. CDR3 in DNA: TGTGCCAGCAGTTTATTAGTAGGCTCCTCTGGGGCCAACGTCCTGACTTTC. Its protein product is CASSLLVGSSGANVLTF.

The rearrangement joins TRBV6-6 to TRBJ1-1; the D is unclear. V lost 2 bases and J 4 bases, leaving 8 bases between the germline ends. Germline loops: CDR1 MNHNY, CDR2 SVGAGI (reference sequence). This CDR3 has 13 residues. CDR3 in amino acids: CASSYEGLTEAFF. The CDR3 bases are TGTGCCAGCAGTTACGAGGGTCTCACTGAAGCTTTCTTT.

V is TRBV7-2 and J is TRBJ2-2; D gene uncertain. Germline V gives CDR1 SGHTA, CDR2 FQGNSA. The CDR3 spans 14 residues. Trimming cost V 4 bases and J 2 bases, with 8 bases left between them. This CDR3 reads CASSSPANTGELFF. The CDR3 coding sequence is TGTGCCAGCAGCTCCCCGGCCAACACCGGGGAGCTGTTTTTT.

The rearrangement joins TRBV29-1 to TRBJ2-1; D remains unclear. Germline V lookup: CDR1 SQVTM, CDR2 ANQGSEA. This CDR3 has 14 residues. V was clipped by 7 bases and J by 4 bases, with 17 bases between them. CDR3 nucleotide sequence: TGCAGCGCTTTTTCTGGCTCCCCGTACAATGAGCAGTTCTTC. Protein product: CSAFSGSPYNEQFF.

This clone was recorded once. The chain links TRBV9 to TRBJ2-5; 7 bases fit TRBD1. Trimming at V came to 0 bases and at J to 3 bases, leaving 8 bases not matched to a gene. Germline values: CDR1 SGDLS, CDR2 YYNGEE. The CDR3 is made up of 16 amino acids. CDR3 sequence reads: CASSVGNRGVKETQYF. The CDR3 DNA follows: TGTGCCAGCAGCGTAGGAAACAGGGGAGTTAAAGAGACCCAGTACTTC.

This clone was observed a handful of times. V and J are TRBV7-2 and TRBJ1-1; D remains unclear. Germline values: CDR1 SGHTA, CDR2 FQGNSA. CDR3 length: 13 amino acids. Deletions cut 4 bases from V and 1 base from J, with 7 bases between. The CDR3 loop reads CASSSLGNTEAFF. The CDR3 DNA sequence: TGTGCCAGCAGCTCCCTTGGGAACACTGAAGCTTTCTTT.

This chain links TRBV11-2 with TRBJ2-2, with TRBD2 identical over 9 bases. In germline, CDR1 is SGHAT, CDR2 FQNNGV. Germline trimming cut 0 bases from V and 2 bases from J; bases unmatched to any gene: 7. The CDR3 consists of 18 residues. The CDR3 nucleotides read TGTGCCAGCAGCTTAGAGGGTAGCGGGGGCCTAAACACCGGGGAGCTGTTTTTT. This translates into CASSLEGSGGLNTGELFF.

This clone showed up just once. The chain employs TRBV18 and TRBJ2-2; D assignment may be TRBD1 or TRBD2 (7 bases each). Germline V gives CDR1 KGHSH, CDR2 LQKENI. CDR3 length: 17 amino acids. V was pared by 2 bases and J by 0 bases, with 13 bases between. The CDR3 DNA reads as TGTGCCAGCTCACCAATACAGGGGAGGGCGAACACCGGGGAGCTGTTTTTT. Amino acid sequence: CASSPIQGRANTGELFF.

CDR3 protein: CASSPTLGDHLSGNTIYF. CDR3 bases: TGTGCCAGCAGCCCCACACTTGGGGACCATCTCTCTGGAAACACCATATATTTT. This chain uses TRBV9 with TRBJ1-3, with a weak D call TRBD1 (5 bases). The CDR3 is 18 residues long. Germline assignment: CDR1 SGDLS and CDR2 YYNGEE. Trimming pared 4 bases from V and 0 bases from J, leaving 20 bases between.